This passage covers 32 T cell receptor beta chains from one sample sequenced in a study of CD8+ T cells in alopecia areata. The treatment here: oral pan-JAK inhibitor, 5-10 mg twice daily. The sequencing template was cDNA reverse transcribed from extracted RNA. Profiling relied on immunoSEQ multiplex PCR, and the TCRdb table lists in-frame clones only, not all of them. Of more than 95,000 clones in the sample, 50% to 75% were seen once. This sample comprised CD8+ T cells sorted from blood, obtained at week 4, from a patient treated with tofacitinib. The origin of the receptors is a human donor with alopecia areata.

V and J are TRBV30 and TRBJ1-5; 7 bases map to TRBD1. Trimming cost V 5 bases and J 4 bases; bases outside gene matches: 5. Germline lookup yields CDR1 GTSNPN and CDR2 SVGIG (reference sequence). The CDR3 runs 13 residues. The CDR3 protein is CAWGEGANQPQHF. The CDR3 DNA is TGTGCCTGGGGGGAGGGGGCTAATCAGCCCCAGCATTTT. Looking up the rest from reference TRBV30 and TRBJ1-5 gives the full variable domain: SQTIHQWPATLVQPVGSPLSLECTVEGTSNPNLYWYRQAAGRGLQLLFYSVGIGQISSEVPQNLSASRPQDRQFILSSKKLLLSDSGFYLCAWGEGANQPQHFGDGTRLSIL.

This clone was counted a few times. The chain carries TRBV15 and TRBJ2-3, with 7 bases fitting TRBD2. This CDR3 has 16 residues. Per germline, CDR1 LNHNV and CDR2 YYDKDF (reference sequence). Trimming at V came to 0 bases and at J to 1 base, leaving 4 bases not matched to a gene. The CDR3 bases are TGTGCCACCAGCAGAGATAGGGGAGGGGGCACAGATACGCAGTATTTT. This sequence encodes CATSRDRGGGTDTQYF.

This rearrangement joins TRBV7-9 to TRBJ2-7; 9 bases are a match to TRBD1. Germline-derived CDR1 and CDR2 are SEHNR and FQNEAQ (reference sequence). This CDR3 is built from 13 residues. Unmatched junction bases numbered 5, after V lost 5 bases and J lost 6 bases. This CDR3 is CASSPPDRGEQYF. The CDR3 DNA follows: TGTGCCAGCAGCCCGCCGGACAGGGGCGAGCAGTACTTC.

The chain couples TRBV30 to TRBJ1-2; 8 nucleotides agree with TRBD1. Germline-derived CDR1 and CDR2 are GTSNPN and SVGIG (reference sequence). This CDR3 region has 15 residues. J gave up 4 bases and V 4 bases, and 11 bases lay outside the gene matches. The CDR3 DNA follows: TGTGCCTGGACTCCGGTCCAGGGGGCGGGCTATGGCTACACCTTC. Protein sequence: CAWTPVQGAGYGYTF.

V usage is TRBV30 and J usage is TRBJ1-6; D is ambiguous. Germline assignment: CDR1 GTSNPN and CDR2 SVGIG (reference sequence). CDR3 length: 14 residues. Trimming left V 2 bases short and J 7 bases short, with 12 bases between. The CDR3 is CAWSLPDPNSPLHF. The CDR3 DNA reads TGTGCCTGGAGTCTACCCGACCCGAATTCACCCCTCCACTTT.

This clone was seen a few times. This rearrangement joins TRBV27 to TRBJ2-5, with 10 positions matching TRBD2. The CDR3 runs 15 residues. Germline V gene data show CDR1 as MNHEY and CDR2 as SMNVEV (reference sequence). Unmatched junction bases numbered 4, after V lost 6 bases and J lost 0 bases. For the CDR3, the DNA is TGTGCCAGCAGGCATCTAGCGGGGGACCAAGAGACCCAGTACTTC. Translation: CASRHLAGDQETQYF.

The chain carries TRBV15 and TRBJ2-3; 7 positions agree with TRBD1. V lost 0 bases and J lost 4; bases outside the gene matches: 4. Per germline, CDR1 LNHNV and CDR2 YYDKDF (reference sequence). CDR3 size: 15 residues. The DNA of the CDR3 is TGTGCCACCAGCAGAGATCAGGGGGTAGCAGATACGCAGTATTTT. Its protein is CATSRDQGVADTQYF.

This clone has a handful of counts. The chain has TRBV14 and TRBJ2-5; weak D call: TRBD1 (6 bases). The CDR3 length is 14 residues. V was cut by 4 bases and J by 2 bases, with 11 bases left in between. Germline CDR1 is SGHDN and CDR2 is FVKESK. CDR3 coding DNA: TGTGCCAGCAGCCTAAGGACAGAGCAAGAGACCCAGTACTTC. It codes for CASSLRTEQETQYF.

This clone appeared a single time. This chain connects TRBV30 to TRBJ1-4, with D perhaps TRBD1 (6 bases). The V end lost 4 bases, the J end lost 3 bases, and 12 bases lay between the germline ends. The CDR3 has 14 amino acids. Germline loops: CDR1 GTSNPN, CDR2 SVGIG (reference sequence). The DNA for the CDR3 is TGTGCCTGGACGGCAGGGGCAGCTAATGAAAAACTGTTTTTT. Its protein product is CAWTAGAANEKLFF.

The chain has TRBV9 and TRBJ2-2; D remains unclear. The CDR3 consists of 11 residues. V was cut by 3 bases and J by 3 bases, with 0 bases left in between. Germline V lookup: CDR1 SGDLS, CDR2 YYNGEE. In nucleotides, the CDR3 is TGTGCCAGCAGCGACACCGGGGAGCTGTTTTTT. Its protein product is CASSDTGELFF.

The chain links TRBV9 to TRBJ2-1; 14 bases fit TRBD2. Germline values: CDR1 SGDLS, CDR2 YYNGEE. Trimming removed 2 bases from V and 3 bases from J; junction bases left unmatched: 1. The CDR3 spans 16 residues. CDR3 in DNA: TGTGCCAGCAGCGTGACTAGCGGGGGGGACTACAATGAGCAGTTCTTC. Its protein is CASSVTSGGDYNEQFF.

The chain is built from TRBV30 and TRBJ1-6; 8 bases agree with TRBD1. The CDR3 totals 13 residues. CDR1 GTSNPN and CDR2 SVGIG come from the germline V gene (reference sequence). The V segment lost 5 bases and the J segment 9 bases; nucleotides outside the gene matches: 6. In nucleotides, the CDR3 is TGTGCCTGGTCGACAGGGGAAAGTTCACCCCTCCACTTT. Translation gives CAWSTGESSPLHF.

The gene calls are TRBV29-1 and TRBJ2-7, with 9 bases aligning to TRBD2. The V segment lost 7 bases and the J segment 4 bases; nucleotides outside the gene matches: 8. The CDR3 spans 13 residues. CDR1 SQVTM and CDR2 ANQGSEA come from the germline V gene. The CDR3 is CSGIAGAGYEQYF. Here the CDR3 DNA reads TGCAGCGGCATAGCGGGGGCCGGTTACGAGCAGTACTTC.

The rearrangement uses TRBV25-1 and TRBJ1-2; maybe TRBD1 (5 bases). Germline V CDR1 and CDR2: MGHDK, SYGVNS. The length of the CDR3 is 11 residues. The V gene lost 5 bases and the J gene lost 7 bases, with 8 bases spanning the gap. The chain's CDR3 is CASSQGSGYTF. CDR3 sequence (DNA): TGTGCCAGCAGTCAGGGTAGTGGCTACACCTTC.

The chain recombines TRBV5-6 with TRBJ2-3; 8 nucleotides match TRBD1. CDR1 and CDR2 (germline): SGHDT, YYEEEE. V was clipped by 3 bases and J by 4 bases; unmatched bases: 7. CDR3 size: 15 residues. CDR3 sequence: CASSWTGRDADTQYF. The CDR3 region has the DNA TGTGCCAGCAGCTGGACAGGGAGAGACGCAGATACGCAGTATTTT.

The V gene is TRBV29-1, the J gene TRBJ2-3, with 9 bases matching TRBD2. With 2 bases clipped from V and 5 bases from J, the junction kept 5 bases outside the gene matches. The germline V gene encodes CDR1 SQVTM and CDR2 ANQGSEA. This CDR3 is 14 amino acids long. Here the CDR3 DNA reads TGCAGCGTTGAATCCCGCGGGAGGGTAGATACGCAGTATTTT. This translates into CSVESRGRVDTQYF.

There are a few counts of this clone. The chain employs TRBV6-6 and TRBJ2-7, with D perhaps TRBD1 or TRBD2 (6 bases each). V lost 2 bases, J lost 6 bases, and 14 bases lay in between. Germline values: CDR1 MNHNY, CDR2 SVGAGI (reference sequence). This CDR3 contains 14 residues. DNA for the CDR3: TGTGCCAGCAGTTACCCATTAGGGGGAGGCGAGCAGTACTTC. Protein product: CASSYPLGGGEQYF.

This chain connects TRBV7-2 to TRBJ1-2; D call uncertain. Trimming took 0 bases from V and 6 from J, leaving 11 bases between them. The CDR3 contains 14 residues. Per the germline V gene, CDR1 is SGHTA and CDR2 is FQGNSA. This CDR3 is CASSLALAADGYTF. The DNA for the CDR3 is TGTGCCAGCAGCTTAGCGTTGGCAGCAGATGGCTACACCTTC.

To note about this clone: No DNA is shown, since the ends of the CDR3 on it are uncertain; the CDR3 is the one TCRdb lists. The gene calls are TRBV21-1 and TRBJ2-7; whether TRBD1, the table's D call, matches the DNA was not checked. TRBV21-1 is designated a pseudogene. The CDR3 contains 16 residues when both ends are counted. The CDR3 is CASSKVGRGTPYEQYF.

This chain joins TRBV30 and TRBJ2-7; unclear D gene. V lost 3 bases and J lost 2, with 14 bases in between. This CDR3 spans 14 amino acids. Germline CDR1 GTSNPN, CDR2 SVGIG (reference sequence). As DNA, the CDR3 is TGTGCCTGGAGGAACCGGGTCCATGCCTACGAGCAGTACTTC. Amino acid sequence: CAWRNRVHAYEQYF.

This clone was counted between two and nine times. The chain has TRBV27 and TRBJ2-1; 8 bases align to TRBD2. This CDR3 spans 13 amino acids. Per the germline V gene, CDR1 is MNHEY and CDR2 is SMNVEV (reference sequence). After removal of 5 bases from V and 8 bases from J, the junction contained 5 bases not matched to a gene. In DNA form, the CDR3 reads TGTGCCAGCAGTCCCGGGGGGGCCGATGAGCAGTTCTTC. Protein: CASSPGGADEQFF.

The chain uses TRBV14 and TRBJ2-7; TRBD1 might be the D (6 bases). CDR1 and CDR2 from the germline V gene are SGHDN and FVKESK. This CDR3 has 13 amino acids. Trimming stripped 5 bases from V and 1 base from J, with 9 bases between. The CDR3 sequence is CASSWTVSYEQYF. CDR3 nucleotides: TGTGCCAGCAGCTGGACAGTTTCCTACGAGCAGTACTTC.

A note on this clone: Other nucleotide sequences from this sample produce the same CDR3. The rearrangement links TRBV30 to TRBJ2-3; 10 bases fit TRBD1. The CDR3 is made up of 14 amino acids. The germline gives CDR1 GTSNPN, CDR2 SVGIG (reference sequence). The ends lost 2 bases at V and 3 bases at J; junction bases unmatched: 2. Written as DNA, the CDR3 is TGTGCCTGGAGTTCGGGACAGGGGACAGATACGCAGTATTTT. Its protein product is CAWSSGQGTDTQYF. The full variable domain, in which reference TRBV30 and TRBJ2-3 provide the parts outside the CDR3, is SQTIHQWPATLVQPVGSPLSLECTVEGTSNPNLYWYRQAAGRGLQLLFYSVGIGQISSEVPQNLSASRPQDRQFILSSKKLLLSDSGFYLCAWSSGQGTDTQYFGPGTRLTVL.

The gene calls are TRBV4-1 and TRBJ2-5; no definite D call. Between the trimmed V and J ends, which lost 0 bases and 5 bases, there was a span of 7 bases. This CDR3 region has 13 residues. CDR1 and CDR2 (germline): MGHRA, YSYEKL. The DNA of the CDR3 is TGCGCCAGCAGCCAAGATCGGTGGGAGACCCAGTACTTC. Translating gives CASSQDRWETQYF.

This clone showed up just once. The rearrangement links TRBV5-8 to TRBJ2-7, with TRBD1 as a possible D gene (6 bases). Trimming pared 4 bases from V and 4 bases from J, leaving 12 bases between. Germline CDR1 SGHTS, CDR2 YDEGEE. There are 13 residues in the CDR3. CDR3 DNA: TGTGCCAGCAGCAGTGGACAGCCTTACGAGCAGTACTTC. The encoded protein is CASSSGQPYEQYF.

This clone turned up a few times. The chain combines TRBV9 with TRBJ2-5; perhaps D is TRBD1 or TRBD2 (5 bases each). The CDR3 runs to 15 residues. Germline-derived CDR1 and CDR2 are SGDLS and YYNGEE. V shed 0 bases and J shed 1 base, with 10 bases lying between them. CDR3 sequence reads: CASSVEGRLQETQYF. The CDR3 nucleotides read TGTGCCAGCAGCGTAGAGGGACGCCTCCAAGAGACCCAGTACTTC.

The chain is built from TRBV29-1 and TRBJ2-2; D unclear. The V end lost 3 bases, the J end lost 0 bases, and 5 bases lay between the germline ends. The CDR3 totals 13 residues. Per the germline V gene, CDR1 is SQVTM and CDR2 is ANQGSEA. The CDR3 DNA sequence: TGCAGCGTTGACCGCGCGAACACCGGGGAGCTGTTTTTT. Amino acids: CSVDRANTGELFF.

This clone came up a few times. J is TRBJ2-7 and V is TRBV30; tentative D call: TRBD1 (6 bases). The ends were cut back, 3 bases at V and 3 bases at J, with 9 bases in the middle. The CDR3 extends over 12 amino acids. Germline V gives CDR1 GTSNPN, CDR2 SVGIG (reference sequence). DNA for the CDR3: TGTGCCTGGAGGGACAGCCGCTACGAGCAGTACTTC. As protein: CAWRDSRYEQYF.

The rearrangement links TRBV19 to TRBJ1-1, with 10 nucleotides matching TRBD1. Germline assignment: CDR1 LNHDA and CDR2 SQIVND (reference sequence). The CDR3 totals 16 residues. V was clipped by 9 bases and J by 3 bases; unmatched bases: 13. The CDR3 DNA follows: TGTGCCAGCGACAGGGGGCCAGGAAAGAGTGACACTGAAGCTTTCTTT. Protein sequence: CASDRGPGKSDTEAFF.

The chain has TRBV30 and TRBJ1-1; unclear D gene. Germline V gene sequence: CDR1 GTSNPN, CDR2 SVGIG (reference sequence). The germline V and J ends were trimmed by 1 base and 8 bases, with 5 bases remaining between them. CDR3 size: 10 residues. The CDR3 reads CAWSAIEAFF. The CDR3 bases are TGTGCCTGGAGTGCGATCGAAGCTTTCTTT.

This rearrangement joins TRBV7-3 to TRBJ1-1; D gene ambiguous. In germline, CDR1 is SGHTA, CDR2 FQGTGA. Trimming cost V 2 bases and J 5 bases, with 9 bases left between them. This CDR3 is 13 amino acids long. CDR3 DNA: TGTGCCAGCAGCTTATATGATGGAACTGAAGCTTTCTTT. Protein sequence: CASSLYDGTEAFF. The variable domain in full, completed from reference TRBV7-3 and TRBJ1-1, reads GAGVSQTPSNKVTEKGKYVELRCDPISGHTALYWYRQSLGQGPEFLIYFQGTGAADDSGLPNDRFFAVRPEGSVSTLKIQRTERGDSAVYLCASSLYDGTEAFFGQGTRLTVV.

This clone was recorded a few times. The chain links TRBV29-1 to TRBJ2-3; TRBD2 is a possible D gene (6 bases). CDR3 size: 17 residues. Germline CDR1 and CDR2: SQVTM and ANQGSEA. Trimming shortened V by 6 bases and J by 4 bases, and 26 bases separated the two germline ends. The CDR3 loop is CSVFSTGMGGRADTQYF. The CDR3 DNA follows: TGCAGCGTATTCTCGACTGGGATGGGGGGAAGAGCAGATACGCAGTATTTT.